The 7 T cell receptor beta chains listed next were all sequenced from one sample in a study of beta chain features in type 1 diabetes. Study-wide findings and caveats: Patients with Type 1 diabetes showed moderately but significantly shorter TCRB CDR3s in all four CD4+ subsets.

For these TCRs, the target antigens are not known. Reverse transcribing all isolated RNA meant expressed TCRB transcripts were sequenced. The table came from immunoSEQ multiplex PCR; TCRdb's copy has only in-frame clones and leaves some out. The table has tens of thousands of clones, almost 50% seen once. The sample consisted of central memory CD4+ T cells from blood. Receptors originate from a man aged 25 to 45 with type 1 diabetes.

The chain combines TRBV5-1 with TRBJ2-2; perhaps TRBD2 as D (5 bases). The V gene's germline CDR1 is SGHRS and CDR2 YFSETQ. The ends were cut back, 4 bases at V and 0 bases at J, with 10 bases in the middle. The CDR3 extends over 15 amino acids. CDR3 residues: CASSLPGTNTGELFF. CDR3 coding DNA: TGCGCCAGCAGCCTACCGGGGACGAACACCGGGGAGCTGTTTTTT.

The CDR3 reads CASKAGTGQWNEQFF. The DNA of the CDR3 is TGTGCCAGCAAGGCCGGGACAGGGCAGTGGAATGAGCAGTTCTTC. This rearrangement joins TRBV2 to TRBJ2-1; the match to TRBD1 covers 9 bases. In germline, CDR1 is SNHLY, CDR2 FYNNEI. J was trimmed by 7 bases and V by 7 bases; bases with no gene match: 11. This CDR3 is 15 amino acids long.

This clone was counted only a few times. The chain recombines TRBV2 with TRBJ1-1; D call uncertain. This CDR3 is built from 13 residues. Looked up from germline, CDR1 is SNHLY and CDR2 is FYNNEI. V gave up 6 bases and J gave up 1 base, with 9 bases separating them. The CDR3 loop is CASSIAGNTEAFF. The CDR3, as DNA: TGTGCCAGCAGCATTGCGGGGAACACTGAAGCTTTCTTT.

This chain joins TRBV9 and TRBJ2-5, with 7 bases lining up with TRBD1. Germline V gene sequence: CDR1 SGDLS, CDR2 YYNGEE. The trim removed 4 bases at V and 1 base at J, leaving 7 bases unmatched. The CDR3 covers 15 residues. CDR3 sequence: CASSRQTGPQETQYF. The CDR3 DNA sequence: TGTGCCAGCAGCAGACAGACAGGGCCCCAAGAGACCCAGTACTTC.

The chain is built from TRBV6-6 and TRBJ2-7; no reliable D call. This CDR3 is 15 amino acids long. CDR1 is MNHNY and CDR2 is SVGAGI in the germline V gene (reference sequence). V dropped 3 bases and J dropped 3 bases, with 15 bases sitting between them. The CDR3 DNA follows: TGTGCCAGCAGTTATGTGCAGACAAACCTCTACGAGCAGTACTTC. Amino acid sequence: CASSYVQTNLYEQYF.

The chain combines TRBV2 with TRBJ2-7, with 7 bases that match TRBD1. V lost 7 bases, J lost 1 base, and 7 bases stayed unmatched. Germline assignment: CDR1 SNHLY and CDR2 FYNNEI. This CDR3 contains 14 residues. CDR3 loop: CASTEQGKSYEQYF. In nucleotides, the CDR3 is TGTGCCAGCACCGAACAGGGGAAATCCTACGAGCAGTACTTC. The complete variable domain, with remaining parts taken from reference TRBV2 and TRBJ2-7, reads EPEVTQTPSHQVTQMGQEVILRCVPISNHLYFYWYRQILGQKVEFLVSFYNNEISEKSEIFDDQFSVERPDGSNFTLKIRSTKLEDSAMYFCASTEQGKSYEQYFGPGTRLTVT.

J is TRBJ1-2 and V is TRBV29-1; D might be TRBD1 (6 bases). The CDR3 runs 12 residues. Trimming left V 7 bases short and J 6 bases short, with 15 bases between. Germline CDR1 reads SQVTM; CDR2 reads ANQGSEA. For the CDR3, the DNA is TGCAGCGCCCGTGGGGGGGCGCATGGCTACACCTTC. It encodes CSARGGAHGYTF.